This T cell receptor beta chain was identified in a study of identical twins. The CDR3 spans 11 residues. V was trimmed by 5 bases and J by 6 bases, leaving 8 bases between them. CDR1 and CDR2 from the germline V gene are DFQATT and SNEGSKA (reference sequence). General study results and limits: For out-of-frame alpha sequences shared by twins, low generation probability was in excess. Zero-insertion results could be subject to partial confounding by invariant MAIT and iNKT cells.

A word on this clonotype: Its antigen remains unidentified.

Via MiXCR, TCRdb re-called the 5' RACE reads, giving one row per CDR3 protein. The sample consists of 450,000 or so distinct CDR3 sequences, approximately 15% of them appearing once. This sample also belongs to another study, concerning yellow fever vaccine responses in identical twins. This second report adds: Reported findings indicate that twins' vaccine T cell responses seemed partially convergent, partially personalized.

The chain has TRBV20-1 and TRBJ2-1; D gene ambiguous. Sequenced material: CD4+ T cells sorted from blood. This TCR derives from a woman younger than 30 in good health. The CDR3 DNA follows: TGCAGTGCTGCTTTCCGCAATGAGCAGTTCTTC. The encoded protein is CSAAFRNEQFF.